The 16 T cell receptor beta chains reported below all come from one sample, sequenced in a study of graft-versus-host responses after intestinal transplantation. These receptors' targets are unknown. TCRdb's table, derived via immunoSEQ multiplex PCR, lists solely in-frame clones and lacks some. The data hold tens of thousands of clones, with around 89% observed a single time. Source: unstimulated CD8+ T cells sorted from spleen or lymph node cells, taken before transplant. Receptor source: a human donor who was the organ donor for an intestinal transplant.

This chain links TRBV29-1 with TRBJ2-6; D not certain. This CDR3 has 12 residues. Trimming removed 7 bases at V and 1 base at J, with 5 bases between. CDR1 and CDR2 from the germline V gene are SQVTM and ANQGSEA. CDR3 residues: CSALSGANVLTF. The CDR3 DNA follows: TGCAGCGCCCTTTCTGGGGCCAACGTCCTGACTTTC.

The chain joins TRBV5-5 to TRBJ1-2; D is unresolved. Germline V CDR1 and CDR2: SGHKS, YYEKEE (reference sequence). The CDR3 is 14 residues long. With 0 bases removed from V and 4 bases from J, the gap between germline ends came to 10 bases. This CDR3 is CASSLEQTIYGYTF. The CDR3 region has the DNA TGTGCCAGCAGCTTGGAGCAGACTATCTATGGCTACACCTTC.

The chain joins TRBV7-8 to TRBJ2-1; D remains ambiguous. In germline, CDR1 is SGHVS, CDR2 FQNEAQ. V was cut by 5 bases and J by 2 bases, with 16 bases left in between. This CDR3 spans 16 amino acids. CDR3 sequence (DNA): TGTGCCAGCAGCCACAATAGGAGACTTCCCTACAATGAGCAGTTCTTC. It translates to CASSHNRRLPYNEQFF.

This chain joins TRBV27 and TRBJ1-6; D is unresolved. Germline V gives CDR1 MNHEY, CDR2 SMNVEV (reference sequence). V lost 3 bases, J lost 3 bases, and 12 bases lay in between. The CDR3 covers 16 residues. The CDR3 loop is CASSLEGWGYNSPLHF. CDR3 nucleotides: TGTGCCAGCAGTTTGGAGGGATGGGGCTATAATTCACCCCTCCACTTT.

This clone occurred once. This chain links TRBV6-1 with TRBJ2-7; no clear D. Germline CDR1 MNHNS, CDR2 SASEGT. V lost 6 bases, J lost 1 base, and 7 bases lay in between. The CDR3 has 12 amino acids. The CDR3 region is CASSYSSYEQYV. CDR3 nucleotide sequence: TGTGCCAGCAGCTACAGTTCCTACGAGCAGTACGTC.

The genes are TRBV19 and TRBJ1-4, with 7 bases matching TRBD1. The germline V gene encodes CDR1 LNHDA and CDR2 SQIVND (reference sequence). Unmatched junction bases numbered 17, after V lost 7 bases and J lost 0 bases. The CDR3 covers 19 residues. The CDR3 sequence is CASNVGSWGQRSTNEKLFF. The CDR3 bases are TGTGCCAGTAACGTCGGTTCGTGGGGACAGAGATCAACTAATGAAAAACTGTTTTTT.

The chain recombines TRBV30 with TRBJ2-1; 14 nucleotides match TRBD2. This CDR3 comprises 15 residues. Unmatched junction bases numbered 6, after V lost 8 bases and J lost 3 bases. CDR1 and CDR2 from the germline V gene are GTSNPN and SVGIG (reference sequence). The CDR3 sequence is CAGGTSGGNYNEQFF. The CDR3 nucleotides read TGTGCCGGAGGGACTAGCGGGGGCAACTACAATGAGCAGTTCTTC.

The V and J genes are TRBV19 and TRBJ1-1; D ambiguous. Trimming removed 8 bases at V and 4 bases at J, with 11 bases between. From germline, CDR1 is LNHDA and CDR2 SQIVND (reference sequence). CDR3 length equals 12 residues. The CDR3 loop is CASAGAGTEAFF. Here the CDR3 DNA reads TGTGCCAGTGCTGGAGCGGGCACTGAAGCTTTCTTT.

The chain uses TRBV5-4 and TRBJ1-2; a weak D match, TRBD1 (5 bases). Trimming shortened V by 4 bases and J by 3 bases, and 10 bases separated the two germline ends. The CDR3 sequence is 13 residues long. Germline CDR1 and CDR2: SGHNT and YYREEE (reference sequence). The CDR3 spells CASSKQEYYGYTF. For the CDR3, the DNA is TGTGCCAGCAGCAAACAGGAATACTATGGCTACACCTTC.

This chain connects TRBV4-1 to TRBJ1-2; D call uncertain. The CDR3 runs to 12 residues. Germline V gene lookup returns CDR1 MGHRA and CDR2 YSYEKL. Trimming pared 0 bases from V and 12 bases from J, leaving 11 bases between. CDR3 coding DNA: TGCGCCAGCAGCCAAGAAAAGGCGGCCCACACCTTC. It specifies CASSQEKAAHTF.

J is TRBJ1-4 and V is TRBV4-1, with D possibly matching TRBD1 (6 bases). V was clipped by 1 base and J by 7 bases, with 16 bases between them. The CDR3 loop spans 16 amino acids. Germline-derived CDR1 and CDR2 are MGHRA and YSYEKL. The CDR3 loop reads CASSQVQGWGSEKLFF. The DNA of the CDR3 is TGCGCCAGCAGCCAAGTTCAGGGGTGGGGTAGTGAAAAACTGTTTTTT.

The V call is TRBV6-4, the J call TRBJ2-5; 9 nucleotides line up with TRBD2. Germline loops: CDR1 MRHNA, CDR2 SNTAGT. J gave up 0 bases and V 3 bases, and 2 bases lay outside the gene matches. This CDR3 region has 15 residues. The CDR3 sequence: CASSEGGGDQETQYF. DNA for the CDR3: TGTGCCAGCAGTGAAGGCGGGGGGGACCAAGAGACCCAGTACTTC.

This chain uses TRBV5-1 with TRBJ1-1, with 7 nucleotides matching TRBD1. The CDR3 is 14 residues long. Germline V lookup: CDR1 SGHRS, CDR2 YFSETQ. V shed 4 bases, J shed 2 bases, and the junction held 5 bases outside the gene matches. CDR3 loop: CASSPGTVNTEAFF. CDR3 coding DNA: TGCGCCAGCAGCCCGGGGACAGTTAACACTGAAGCTTTCTTT.

V and J are TRBV27 and TRBJ1-5, with TRBD1 matching over 7 bases. Germline lookup yields CDR1 MNHEY and CDR2 SMNVEV (reference sequence). The length of the CDR3 is 16 residues. V trimming: 5 bases; J trimming: 3 bases; junction bases outside the gene matches: 10. The CDR3 nucleotides are TGTGCCAGCAGTAACCTAGGGGGCAGGGTCAATCAGCCCCAGCATTTT. Residues: CASSNLGGRVNQPQHF.

The J gene is TRBJ1-1, the V gene TRBV28, with a tentative D call TRBD1 (6 bases). The germline CDR1 and CDR2 sequences are MDHEN and SYDVKM. CDR3 length: 15 residues. The V and J ends lost 6 bases and 1 base respectively, with 15 bases between them. The CDR3 sequence: CASSPTTGRNTEAFF. For the CDR3, the DNA is TGTGCCAGCAGCCCCACGACAGGAAGGAACACTGAAGCTTTCTTT.

The chain is built from TRBV28 and TRBJ2-7; 13 positions agree with TRBD2. CDR3 size: 15 residues. Germline CDR1 and CDR2: MDHEN and SYDVKM. V was clipped by 3 bases and J by 7 bases; unmatched bases: 6. Here the CDR3 DNA reads TGTGCCAGCAGTTTCGGACTAGCGGGGGCGGGAGAGCAGTACGTC. Translated, it gives CASSFGLAGAGEQYV.